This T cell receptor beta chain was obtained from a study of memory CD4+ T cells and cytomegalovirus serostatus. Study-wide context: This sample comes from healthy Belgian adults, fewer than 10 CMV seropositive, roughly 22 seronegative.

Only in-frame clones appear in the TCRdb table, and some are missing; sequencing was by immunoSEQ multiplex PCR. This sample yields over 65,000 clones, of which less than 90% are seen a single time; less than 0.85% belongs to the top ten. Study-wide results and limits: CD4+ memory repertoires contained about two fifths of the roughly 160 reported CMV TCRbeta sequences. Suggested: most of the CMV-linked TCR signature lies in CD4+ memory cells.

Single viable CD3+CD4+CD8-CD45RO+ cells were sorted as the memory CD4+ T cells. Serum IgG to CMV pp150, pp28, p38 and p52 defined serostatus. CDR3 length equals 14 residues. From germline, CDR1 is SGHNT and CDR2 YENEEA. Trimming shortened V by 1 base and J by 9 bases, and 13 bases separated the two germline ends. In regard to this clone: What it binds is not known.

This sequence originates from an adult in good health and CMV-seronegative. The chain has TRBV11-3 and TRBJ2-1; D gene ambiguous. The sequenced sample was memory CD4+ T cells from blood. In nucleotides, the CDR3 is TGTGCCAGCAGCTTAGGTCCCCCGCCGTTTGAGCAGTTCTTC. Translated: CASSLGPPPFEQFF.